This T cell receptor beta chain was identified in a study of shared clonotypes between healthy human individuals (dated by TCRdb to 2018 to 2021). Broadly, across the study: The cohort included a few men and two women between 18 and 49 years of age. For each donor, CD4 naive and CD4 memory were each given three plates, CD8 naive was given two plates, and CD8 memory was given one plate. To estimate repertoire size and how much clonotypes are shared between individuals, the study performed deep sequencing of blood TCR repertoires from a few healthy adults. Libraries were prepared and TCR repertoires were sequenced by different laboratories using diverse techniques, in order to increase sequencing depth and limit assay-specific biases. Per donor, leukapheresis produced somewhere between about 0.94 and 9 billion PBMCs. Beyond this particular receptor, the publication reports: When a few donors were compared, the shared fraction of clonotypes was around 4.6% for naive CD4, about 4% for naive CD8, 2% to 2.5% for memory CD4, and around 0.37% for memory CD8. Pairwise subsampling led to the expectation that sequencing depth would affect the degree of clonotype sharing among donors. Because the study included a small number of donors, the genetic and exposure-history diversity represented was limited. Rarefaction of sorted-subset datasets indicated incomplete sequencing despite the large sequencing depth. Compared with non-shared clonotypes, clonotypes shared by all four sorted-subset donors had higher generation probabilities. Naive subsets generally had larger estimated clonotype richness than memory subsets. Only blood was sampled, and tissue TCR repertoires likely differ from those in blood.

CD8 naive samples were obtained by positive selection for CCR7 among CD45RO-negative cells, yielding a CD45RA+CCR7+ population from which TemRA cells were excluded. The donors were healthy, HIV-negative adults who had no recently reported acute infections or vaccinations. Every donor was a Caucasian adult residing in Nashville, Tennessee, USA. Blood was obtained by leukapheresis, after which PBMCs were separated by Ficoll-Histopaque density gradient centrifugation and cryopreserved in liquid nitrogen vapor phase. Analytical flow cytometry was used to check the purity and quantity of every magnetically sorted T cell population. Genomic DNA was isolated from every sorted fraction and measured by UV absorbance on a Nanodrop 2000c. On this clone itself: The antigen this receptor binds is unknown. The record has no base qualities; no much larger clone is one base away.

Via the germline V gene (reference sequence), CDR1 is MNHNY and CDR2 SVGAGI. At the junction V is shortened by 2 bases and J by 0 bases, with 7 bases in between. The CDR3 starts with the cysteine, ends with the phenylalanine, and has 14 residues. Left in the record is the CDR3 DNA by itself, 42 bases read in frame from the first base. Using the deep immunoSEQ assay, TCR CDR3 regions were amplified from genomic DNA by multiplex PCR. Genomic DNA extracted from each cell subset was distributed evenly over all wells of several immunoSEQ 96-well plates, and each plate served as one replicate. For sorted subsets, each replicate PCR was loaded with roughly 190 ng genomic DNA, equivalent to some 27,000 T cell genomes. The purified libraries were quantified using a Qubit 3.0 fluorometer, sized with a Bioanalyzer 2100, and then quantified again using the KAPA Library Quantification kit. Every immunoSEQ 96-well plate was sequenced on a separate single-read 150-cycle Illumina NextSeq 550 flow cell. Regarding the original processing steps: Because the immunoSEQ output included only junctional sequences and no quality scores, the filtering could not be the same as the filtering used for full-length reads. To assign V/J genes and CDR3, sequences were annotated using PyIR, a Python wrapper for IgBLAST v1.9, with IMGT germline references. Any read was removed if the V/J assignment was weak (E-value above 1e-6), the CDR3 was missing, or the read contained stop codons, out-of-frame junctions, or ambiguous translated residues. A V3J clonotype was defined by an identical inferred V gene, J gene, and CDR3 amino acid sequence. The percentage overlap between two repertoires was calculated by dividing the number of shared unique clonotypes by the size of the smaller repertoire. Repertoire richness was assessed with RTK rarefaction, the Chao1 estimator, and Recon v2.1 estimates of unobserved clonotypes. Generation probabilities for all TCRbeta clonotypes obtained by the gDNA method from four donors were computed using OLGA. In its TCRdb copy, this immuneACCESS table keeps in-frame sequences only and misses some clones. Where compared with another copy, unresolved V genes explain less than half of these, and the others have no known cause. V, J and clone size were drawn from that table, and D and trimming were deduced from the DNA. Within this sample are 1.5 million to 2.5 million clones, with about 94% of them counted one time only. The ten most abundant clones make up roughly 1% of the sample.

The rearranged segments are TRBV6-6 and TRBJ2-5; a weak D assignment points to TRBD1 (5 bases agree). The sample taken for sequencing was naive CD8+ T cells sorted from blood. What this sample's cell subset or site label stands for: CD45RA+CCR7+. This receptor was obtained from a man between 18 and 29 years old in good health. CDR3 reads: CASSYRGYQETQYF. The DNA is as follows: TGTGCCAGCAGTTACAGGGGATACCAAGAGACCCAGTACTTC.